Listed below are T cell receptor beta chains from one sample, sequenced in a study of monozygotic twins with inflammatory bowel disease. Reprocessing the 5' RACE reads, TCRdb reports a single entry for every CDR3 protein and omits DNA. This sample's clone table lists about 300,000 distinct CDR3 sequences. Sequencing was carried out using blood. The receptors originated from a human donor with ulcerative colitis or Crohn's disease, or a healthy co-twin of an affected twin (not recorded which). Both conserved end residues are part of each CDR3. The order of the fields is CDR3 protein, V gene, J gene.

CASSQDGGVMGQVYEQCF	TRBV4-3	TRBJ2-7
CASIGGANVLTF	TRBV5-1	TRBJ2-6
CATSREGGGGGELFF	TRBV15	TRBJ2-2
CASSRTLTTGEQYF	TRBV7-2	TRBJ2-7
CASSQGGRETQYF	TRBV14	TRBJ2-5
CASKSSGRTGEQYF	TRBV6-2/TRBV6-3	TRBJ2-7
CASSYSDVGRETQYF	TRBV6-5	TRBJ2-5
CSATGSRYNTIYF	TRBV20-1	TRBJ1-3
CASSVGANSYNEQFF	TRBV9	TRBJ2-1
CASSSRDRGHNEQFF	TRBV7-2	TRBJ2-1
CACSFGGSSNQPQHF	TRBV11-2	TRBJ1-5
CASSLARGQGENEKLFF	TRBV7-2	TRBJ1-4
CASRVAGVTDTQYF	TRBV12-3/TRBV12-4	TRBJ2-3
CASRVGEVLYGYTF	TRBV13	TRBJ1-2
CASSPQVGRVTDTQYF	TRBV12-3/TRBV12-4	TRBJ2-3
CASSSGTLLAGNTIYF	TRBV12-3/TRBV12-4	TRBJ1-3
CASRKQPIYSNQPQHF	TRBV14	TRBJ1-5
CASSLRWLADYEQYF	TRBV12-3/TRBV12-4	TRBJ2-7
CASSRSLGNTGELFF	TRBV4-3	TRBJ2-2
CASSYSPAMGTDTQYF	TRBV6-5	TRBJ2-3
CSAYKNSRETQYF	TRBV20-1	TRBJ2-5
CASSLTGTEQYF	TRBV28	TRBJ2-7
CASSEGGRGNSYGYTF	TRBV2	TRBJ1-2
CASNPGTSSGNEKLFF	TRBV5-1	TRBJ1-4
CASSLGEGSTTTYEQYF	TRBV13	TRBJ2-7
CASSIGAHGTDTQYF	TRBV27	TRBJ2-3
CASKDGDREYNEQFF	TRBV19	TRBJ2-1
CASSWRGEVYEQYF	TRBV5-1	TRBJ2-7
CASSQNQGTGNEKLFF	TRBV4-3	TRBJ1-4
CASSLGPEGASTDTQYF	TRBV11-2	TRBJ2-3
CASSTQGGETQYF	TRBV7-2	TRBJ2-5
CASKTGTSYEQYF	TRBV28	TRBJ2-7
CASSPGLPAGWDSNEQFF	TRBV12-3/TRBV12-4	TRBJ2-1
CASSIDRGPGNTIYF	TRBV6-5	TRBJ1-3
CASSQTPDSNYGYTF	TRBV3-1	TRBJ1-2
CASSLGQAYNSPLHF	TRBV7-8	TRBJ1-6
CSLLGVSTEAFF	TRBV20-1	TRBJ1-1
CATSDLRGRQFF	TRBV24-1	TRBJ2-1
CASGRRNEQFF	TRBV12-3/TRBV12-4	TRBJ2-1
CASTDRGYNQPQHF	TRBV12-3/TRBV12-4	TRBJ1-5
CASSLRMASSYNEQFF	TRBV7-2	TRBJ2-1
CASSWGAGGPDTQYF	TRBV7-2	TRBJ2-3
CATNSRGAGNEQFF	TRBV24-1	TRBJ2-1
CASSIASTRETQYF	TRBV19	TRBJ2-5
CASSDRDSSYEQYF	TRBV6-1	TRBJ2-7
CASSVGRGAPTNEKLFF	TRBV9	TRBJ1-4
CASSNRVPEEETQYF	TRBV11-2	TRBJ2-5
CAISGAFRTGEQFF	TRBV10-3	TRBJ2-1
CASSQEYGFSGNTIYF	TRBV4-3	TRBJ1-3
CASSSGALETQYF	TRBV18	TRBJ2-5
CSARNFLAGAETQYF	TRBV20-1	TRBJ2-5
CSVSGQGLYEQYF	TRBV20-1	TRBJ2-7
CASSLNLLNPTDTQYF	TRBV11-2	TRBJ2-3
CASSQIRDRRNEQFF	TRBV14	TRBJ2-1
CASSQEGSVGAAEQYF	TRBV4-3	TRBJ2-7
CASSPPTSGVTDTQYF	TRBV5-1	TRBJ2-3
CASSKTFDRFAYGYTF	TRBV6-1	TRBJ1-2
CASSYQENQPQHF	TRBV7-2	TRBJ1-5
CASSESLSATGELFF	TRBV25-1	TRBJ2-2